This T cell receptor beta chain was found in a study of metastatic and nonmetastatic thyroid tumors. This clone came up many times. With MiXCR, TCRdb called clones anew from the PCR reads. The sample shows more than 40,000 clones, 3.2% of them seen only once. This CDR3 is 12 amino acids long. CDR1 DFQATT and CDR2 SNEGSKA come from the germline V gene (reference sequence). Trimming pared 5 bases from V and 1 base from J, leaving 8 bases between. Until they underwent thyroid surgery, no patient had received any treatment. The V and J genes are TRBV20-1 and TRBJ2-5; D uncertain. This TCR came from a female donor with papillary thyroid cancer or a benign thyroid nodule (not recorded which). Some clones in this sample may be carry-over from other donors' samples. The sample comprised blood. The CDR3: CSAPPGQETQYF. The CDR3 nucleotides are TGCAGTGCTCCTCCGGGCCAAGAGACCCAGTACTTC.